What follows are 26 T cell receptor beta chains derived from one specimen sequenced in a study of blood T cell repertoires in COVID-19. TCRdb's copy holds only in-frame clones and misses some; the assay was immunoSEQ multiplex PCR. The table lists 250,000 to 300,000 clones, roughly 90% of them singletons, with 1.9% in the top ten. The sample consisted of PBMCs or T cells enriched from blood (not recorded which). These receptors were taken from a woman aged 60-70 years who had recovered from COVID-19.

In its sample, this clone was seen once. The gene calls are TRBV19 and TRBJ1-1; D is undetermined. The CDR3 contains 12 residues. Trimming took 7 bases from V and 1 from J, leaving 7 bases between them. Germline CDR1 and CDR2: LNHDA and SQIVND (reference sequence). Here the CDR3 DNA reads TGTGCCAGTACAGAGGCGAACACTGAAGCTTTCTTT. Its translation: CASTEANTEAFF.

The sample holds one count of this clone. J is TRBJ2-3 and V is TRBV4-1; D remains unclear. The CDR3 sequence is 13 residues long. The germline gives CDR1 MGHRA, CDR2 YSYEKL. Trimming took off 1 base at V and 0 bases at J, with 2 bases between the two ends. The CDR3 spells CASSQASTDTQYF. For the CDR3, the DNA is TGCGCCAGCAGCCAAGCAAGCACAGATACGCAGTATTTT.

The V call is TRBV29-1, the J call TRBJ1-1; TRBD1 might be the D (5 bases). Germline CDR1 and CDR2: SQVTM and ANQGSEA. V was cut by 2 bases and J by 0 bases, with 7 bases left in between. This CDR3 has 13 residues. The CDR3 here is CSVERGMNTEAFF. CDR3 nucleotides: TGCAGCGTTGAAAGGGGAATGAACACTGAAGCTTTCTTT.

This chain joins TRBV3-1 (or the pseudogene TRBV3-2) and TRBJ1-6, with D unclear. The CDR3 spans 15 residues. From germline, CDR1 is LGHDT and CDR2 YNNKEL (reference sequence). Trimming pared 0 bases from V and 7 bases from J, leaving 10 bases between. The CDR3 DNA follows: TGTGCCAGCAGCCAAGATGGGAGGTGGAATTCACCCCTCCACTTT. This translates into CASSQDGRWNSPLHF.

This chain links TRBV6-6 with TRBJ1-6; no definite D call. V lost 1 base to trimming and J lost 10 bases, with 11 bases between them. Per the germline V gene, CDR1 is MNHNY and CDR2 is SVGAGI (reference sequence). The CDR3 is made up of 14 amino acids. The CDR3 sequence is CASSYYSGESPLHF. The CDR3 DNA reads as TGTGCCAGCAGTTACTATAGCGGGGAATCACCCCTCCACTTT.

The chain recombines TRBV11-2 with TRBJ2-1, with 10 bases that match TRBD2. Unmatched junction bases numbered 6, after V lost 3 bases and J lost 7 bases. This CDR3 spans 15 amino acids. Germline CDR1 SGHAT, CDR2 FQNNGV. The DNA of the CDR3 is TGTGCCAGCAGCTTGGGTAGCGGGAGGCAAAATGAGCAGTTCTTC. Translation: CASSLGSGRQNEQFF.

The chain is built from TRBV6-5 and TRBJ1-4; the match to TRBD1 covers 9 bases. The V gene's germline CDR1 is MNHEY and CDR2 SVGAGI. The length of the CDR3 is 14 residues. V lost 6 bases to trimming and J lost 5 bases; unmatched junction nucleotides: 4. The CDR3 DNA sequence: TGTGCCAGCAGAGACAGGGGGAAGAATGAAAAACTGTTTTTT. As protein: CASRDRGKNEKLFF.

The chain employs TRBV28 and TRBJ1-2; weak D call: TRBD1 (6 bases). Germline CDR1 reads MDHEN; CDR2 reads SYDVKM. V was pared by 7 bases and J by 4 bases, with 13 bases between. This CDR3 is built from 13 residues. The CDR3 DNA follows: TGTGCCAGCACCCTAGGGGGGGTCTATGGCTACACCTTC. Translation gives CASTLGGVYGYTF.

This chain links TRBV7-3 with TRBJ2-5, with 10 positions matching TRBD2. The CDR3 is made up of 15 amino acids. Germline V gene lookup returns CDR1 SGHTA and CDR2 FQGTGA. V lost 4 bases to trimming and J lost 5 bases; unmatched junction nucleotides: 7. CDR3 loop: CASSYSGGAWETQYF. Here the CDR3 DNA reads TGTGCCAGCAGCTACAGCGGGGGGGCCTGGGAGACCCAGTACTTC.

The chain employs TRBV18 and TRBJ1-5; TRBD1 might be the D (6 bases). The germline gives CDR1 KGHSH, CDR2 LQKENI. The CDR3 runs to 13 residues. Trimming took off 3 bases at V and 5 bases at J, with 8 bases between the two ends. CDR3 residues: CASSPNRDQPQHF. Here the CDR3 DNA reads TGTGCCAGCTCACCCAACAGGGATCAGCCCCAGCATTTT.

This clone has more than one count but fewer than ten. The chain recombines TRBV27 with TRBJ2-2; TRBD1 matches at 8 bases. CDR1 MNHEY and CDR2 SMNVEV come from the germline V gene (reference sequence). This CDR3 is built from 16 residues. Losses at the gene ends were 3 bases for V and 5 bases for J; bases not matched to a gene: 8. The CDR3 protein is CASSFRGQVVTGELFF. The CDR3 nucleotides read TGTGCCAGCAGTTTCAGGGGGCAGGTAGTGACCGGGGAGCTGTTTTTT.

The genes are TRBV11-2 and TRBJ2-7; 10 bases align to TRBD1. V lost 3 bases and J lost 3; bases outside the gene matches: 2. The V gene's germline CDR1 is SGHAT and CDR2 FQNNGV. The CDR3 has 14 residues. CDR3 coding DNA: TGTGCCAGCAGCTTGGACAGGGGGGTCTACGAGCAGTACTTC. Protein product: CASSLDRGVYEQYF.

The chain uses TRBV9 and TRBJ2-1; a possible D gene is TRBD1 (5 bases). The CDR3 spans 13 residues. CDR1 is SGDLS, CDR2 YYNGEE, per germline. The V end lost 0 bases, the J end lost 8 bases, and 9 bases lay between the germline ends. The CDR3: CASSVEGNYEQFF. CDR3 in DNA: TGTGCCAGCAGCGTAGAGGGGAATTATGAGCAGTTCTTC.

This sequence joins TRBV5-1 and TRBJ2-7, with D tentatively TRBD1 (6 bases). This CDR3 contains 13 residues. The germline CDR1 and CDR2 sequences are SGHRS and YFSETQ. Trimming removed 7 bases at V and 3 bases at J, with 14 bases between. CDR3: CASGRDNNYEQYF. CDR3 coding DNA: TGCGCCAGCGGCCGGGACAACAACTACGAGCAGTACTTC.

This rearrangement joins TRBV9 to TRBJ2-1, with D unclear. Between the trimmed V and J ends, which lost 3 bases and 7 bases, there was a span of 14 bases. CDR3 length: 14 amino acids. Per germline, CDR1 SGDLS and CDR2 YYNGEE. The CDR3 protein is CASSGALIGNEQFF. The CDR3 DNA is TGTGCCAGCAGCGGGGCTTTGATTGGGAATGAGCAGTTCTTC.

The rearrangement joins TRBV28 to TRBJ1-5; D not certain. Deletions cut 5 bases from V and 5 bases from J, with 16 bases between. The CDR3 spans 15 residues. The germline CDR1 and CDR2 sequences are MDHEN and SYDVKM. This CDR3 is CASSPPSGIDQPQHF. The CDR3 nucleotides read TGTGCCAGCAGTCCCCCTTCCGGGATTGATCAGCCCCAGCATTTT.

The gene calls are TRBV9 and TRBJ1-1; weak D call: TRBD1 (5 bases). From germline, CDR1 is SGDLS and CDR2 YYNGEE. V was shortened by 0 bases and J by 4 bases, with 7 bases between the two germline ends. The CDR3 is 13 amino acids. The CDR3 spells CASSVAGFTEAFF. CDR3 nucleotide sequence: TGTGCCAGCAGCGTAGCAGGGTTCACTGAAGCTTTCTTT. The entire variable domain, with the rest obtained from reference TRBV9 and TRBJ1-1, is as follows: DSGVTQTPKHLITATGQRVTLRCSPRSGDLSVYWYQQSLDQGLQFLIQYYNGEERAKGNILERFSAQQFPDLHSELNLSSLELGDSALYFCASSVAGFTEAFFGQGTRLTVV.

V is TRBV5-1 and J is TRBJ2-1, with 9 bases identical to TRBD2. V shed 4 bases and J 6 bases; nucleotides not matched to a gene: 8. The CDR3 contains 15 residues. Looked up from germline, CDR1 is SGHRS and CDR2 is YFSETQ. CDR3 DNA: TGCGCCAGCAGCGAGCAGGCGGGGGGGTTCAATGAGCAGTTCTTC. Protein sequence: CASSEQAGGFNEQFF.

This clone was seen more than once but under ten times. The chain couples TRBV5-1 to TRBJ1-2; 8 bases are shared with TRBD1. Trimming at V came to 5 bases and at J to 0 bases, leaving 3 bases not matched to a gene. The germline V gene has CDR1 SGHRS and CDR2 YFSETQ. The CDR3 extends over 14 amino acids. CDR3 sequence: CASSWDRPNYGYTF. The CDR3 DNA reads TGCGCCAGCAGTTGGGACAGGCCTAACTATGGCTACACCTTC.

The rearrangement joins TRBV5-1 to TRBJ2-3, with 8 bases matching TRBD2. The germline V gene has CDR1 SGHRS and CDR2 YFSETQ. CDR3 length: 15 residues. Germline trimming cut 2 bases from V and 5 bases from J; bases unmatched to any gene: 7. For the CDR3, the DNA is TGCGCCAGCAGCTTCCGGGGGGGTTTGGTAGATACGCAGTATTTT. The encoded protein is CASSFRGGLVDTQYF. Supplemented by reference TRBV5-1 and TRBJ2-3, the full variable domain reads KAGVTQTPRYLIKTRGQQVTLSCSPISGHRSVSWYQQTPGQGLQFLFEYFSETQRNKGNFPGRFSGRQFSNSRSEMNVSTLELGDSALYLCASSFRGGLVDTQYFGPGTRLTVL.

This sequence joins TRBV9 and TRBJ2-3, with TRBD1 matching 8 bases. The V gene's germline CDR1 is SGDLS and CDR2 YYNGEE. Trimming removed 4 bases from V and 2 bases from J; junction bases left unmatched: 9. This CDR3 contains 16 residues. CDR3 region: CASSLRQGLDTDTQYF. The CDR3 DNA follows: TGTGCCAGCAGCCTCCGACAGGGGTTAGACACAGATACGCAGTATTTT.

The genes are TRBV6-5 and TRBJ1-1; 8 nucleotides agree with TRBD1. Per the germline V gene, CDR1 is MNHEY and CDR2 is SVGAGI. The V gene end was trimmed by 6 bases and the J gene end by 5 bases; junction bases not matched to a gene: 5. The CDR3 covers 13 residues. CDR3 region: CASRVTGGTEAFF. Here the CDR3 DNA reads TGTGCCAGCAGAGTTACAGGGGGGACTGAAGCTTTCTTT.

This chain uses TRBV7-9 with TRBJ2-1; no clear D gene. The CDR3 is 14 amino acids. V was pared by 1 base and J by 7 bases, with 11 bases between. Germline loops: CDR1 SEHNR, CDR2 FQNEAQ (reference sequence). The CDR3 reads CASSLGTPKNEQFF. CDR3 DNA: TGTGCCAGCAGCTTAGGCACTCCAAAAAATGAGCAGTTCTTC.

This clone has more than one count but fewer than ten. V and J are TRBV28 and TRBJ2-7, with 10 nucleotides matching TRBD1. Per the germline V gene, CDR1 is MDHEN and CDR2 is SYDVKM. After removal of 5 bases from V and 6 bases from J, the junction contained 10 bases not matched to a gene. The CDR3 runs to 15 residues. The CDR3 DNA follows: TGTGCCAGCAGTACAGCGGGACAGGGGTTAGGCGAGCAGTACTTC. Residues: CASSTAGQGLGEQYF.

The rearrangement uses TRBV28 and TRBJ2-7, with 9 bases aligning to TRBD1. The germline V gene has CDR1 MDHEN and CDR2 SYDVKM. The CDR3 loop spans 15 amino acids. Unmatched junction bases numbered 8, after V lost 6 bases and J lost 2 bases. As DNA, the CDR3 is TGTGCCAGCAGAGCCGGGACAGGGACCCCCTACGAGCAGTACTTC. Translation: CASRAGTGTPYEQYF.

This CDR3 is CASSIDESQPQHF. As DNA, the CDR3 is TGTGCCAGTAGTATAGATGAGAGTCAGCCCCAGCATTTT. J is TRBJ1-5 and V is TRBV19, with D unclear. The CDR3 sequence is 13 residues long. Germline CDR1 and CDR2: LNHDA and SQIVND (reference sequence). Trimming stripped 0 bases from V and 6 bases from J, with 6 bases between.